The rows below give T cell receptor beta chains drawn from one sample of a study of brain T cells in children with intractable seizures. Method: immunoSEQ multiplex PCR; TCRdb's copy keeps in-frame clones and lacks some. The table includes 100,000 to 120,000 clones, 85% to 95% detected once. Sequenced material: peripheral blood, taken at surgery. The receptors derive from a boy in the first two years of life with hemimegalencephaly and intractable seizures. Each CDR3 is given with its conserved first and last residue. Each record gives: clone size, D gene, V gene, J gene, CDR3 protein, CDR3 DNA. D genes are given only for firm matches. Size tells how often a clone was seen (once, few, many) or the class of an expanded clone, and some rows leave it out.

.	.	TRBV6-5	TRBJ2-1	CASSKYTFNNEQFF	TGTGCCAGCAGTAAATATACCTTTAACAATGAGCAGTTCTTC
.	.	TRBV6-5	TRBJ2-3	CASTRDPTWPDTQYF	TGTGCCAGCACTCGCGACCCCACCTGGCCAGATACGCAGTATTTT
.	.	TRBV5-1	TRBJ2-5	CASSTTLGFLGRTQYF	TGCGCCAGCAGCACCACCCTAGGGTTCCTCGGCCGGACCCAGTACTTC
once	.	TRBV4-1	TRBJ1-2	CASSQDWLGSLRGGYTF	TGCGCCAGCAGCCAAGATTGGCTCGGCTCCCTCCGGGGTGGCTACACCTTC
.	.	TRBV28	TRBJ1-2	CASSLPRAGGYTF	TGTGCCAGCAGTTTACCCAGGGCAGGTGGCTACACCTTC
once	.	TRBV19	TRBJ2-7	CASSIMANRLWGAPNSYEQYF	TGTGCCAGTAGTATAATGGCGAACCGACTGTGGGGGGCCCCTAACTCCTACGAGCAGTACTTC
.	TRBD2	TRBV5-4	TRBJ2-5	CASSPWRGTETQYF	TGTGCCAGCAGCCCGTGGCGGGGGACAGAGACCCAGTACTTC
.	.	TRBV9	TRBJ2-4	CASSVGQGAHIQYF	TGTGCCAGCAGCGTCGGGCAGGGAGCTCACATTCAGTACTTC
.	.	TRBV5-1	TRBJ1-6	CASSLGYNSPLHF	TGCGCCAGCAGCTTGGGGTATAATTCACCCCTCCACTTT
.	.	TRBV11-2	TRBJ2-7	CASSLGGPYEQYF	TGTGCCAGCAGCTTAGGGGGCCCCTACGAGCAGTACTTC
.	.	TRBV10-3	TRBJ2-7	CAISERYSYEQYF	TGTGCCATCAGTGAGAGGTACTCCTACGAGCAGTACTTC
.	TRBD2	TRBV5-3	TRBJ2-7	CARSLGVSGALSYEQYF	TGTGCCAGAAGCTTGGGGGTTAGCGGGGCCCTCTCCTACGAGCAGTACTTC
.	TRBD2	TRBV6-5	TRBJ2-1	CASSPGLGHYNEQFF	TGTGCCAGCAGTCCGGGACTAGGGCACTACAATGAGCAGTTCTTC
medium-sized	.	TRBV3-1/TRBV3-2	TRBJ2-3	CASSHLEGRESDTQYF	TGTGCCAGCAGCCACCTAGAAGGGAGAGAATCAGATACGCAGTATTTT
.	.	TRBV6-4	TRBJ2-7	CASRTYEQYF	TGTGCCAGCAGGACATACGAGCAGTACTTC